This TCR beta chain was sequenced during a study of T cell responses to AZD1222 COVID-19 vaccine (dated by TCRdb to the early 2020s). For the wider study: AZD1222 recipients given second doses at about 4 weeks or at about 12 weeks were pooled, since spike-specific TCR depth and breadth were not found to differ between the two schedules. Enrollment into the trials was organized by age into subgroups of 18-55, 56-69 and 70-plus years, and those subgroups contained roughly 140, 27 and 60 TCR-sequenced participants, respectively. A total of 230 to 250 trial participants underwent TCR sequencing, of whom under 220 had received two doses of AZD1222 and some 26 had received two doses of the MenACWY control vaccine.

Summary of the overall study and its limitations: Most participants were white British and females outnumbered males, and the authors suggested that clonal diversity may have been underestimated. The whole spike protein was spanned by vaccine-associated CD4 TCRs, and dominant responses were seen in regions 160-218 and 743-854. Epitopes outside the regions mutated in the B.1.351 and B.1.1.7 variants were reportedly recognized by nearly half of the unique spike-specific TCRs. Conclusions about previously exposed vaccinees are limited, since just a handful of AZD1222 recipients were seropositive for SARS-CoV-2 at baseline. Spike-specific TCR breadth and depth rose significantly after two AZD1222 doses compared with day 0 and with MenACWY recipients. The 56-69-year group was small, and its depth increase did not reach significance, likely because of low power. Because no day 14 peak-response samples were available, repertoires were characterized only after the peak T cell response.

The sample's time point label, decoded: baseline before first vaccination. Vaccinee samples were obtained from the UK trials COV001 and COV002, which included a single-blind randomized controlled phase 2/3 trial of AZD1222 (ChAdOx1 nCoV-19) in healthy adults. For TCRbeta chain sequencing, PBMC samples were collected from trial participants at day 0 and at day 28 after the second dose. Details on this clone: Its antigen is not yet known. Per-base qualities were not stored, and no clone one base away is much larger.

The CDR3 regions of human TCRbeta chains were subjected to immunosequencing. Turning to the authors' computational methods: Repertoire TCRs were matched against a reference library of SARS-CoV-2-specific TCRs generated with the MIRA antigen-specificity platform. Breadth was defined as the fraction of unique TCRs that were SARS-CoV-2-associated, and depth was defined as the fraction of total T cells that were SARS-CoV-2-associated. Using the MIRA data, each spike-specific TCR was mapped to the spike region that the TCR reacts to and placed in a CD4 or CD8 class. Log10-transformed breadth and depth values were compared by one-way ANOVA with Sidak's multiple comparisons tests. TCRdb's version of the immuneACCESS table is confined to in-frame rearrangements and falls short of the full clone set. An unresolved V gene accounts for under half of the shortfall where checked; the remainder is of unknown origin. V, J and clone size are taken as reported in that table, and D and trimming were inferred from the DNA itself. This sample comprises some 150,000 clones, 88% of them detected only once. Of the sample, about 15% is held by the ten largest clones.

CDR1 and CDR2, looked up from the germline V gene (reference sequence), are SGHKS and YYEKEE. Counted from cysteine to phenylalanine, this CDR3 has 15 amino acids. Left in the record is the CDR3 DNA by itself, 45 bases read in frame from the first base. Between the V and J ends, shortened by 4 bases and 0 bases respectively, the junction contains 10 bases. The chain was built from TRBV5-5 and TRBJ2-2; the D gene lacks a confident call. The source is an adult in good health. Sample: peripheral blood, taken on day 0 of AZD1222 vaccination. The DNA sequence reads TGTGCCAGCAGCCGGACGGAGACGAACACCGGGGAGCTGTTTTTT. Its product reads: CASSRTETNTGELFF.